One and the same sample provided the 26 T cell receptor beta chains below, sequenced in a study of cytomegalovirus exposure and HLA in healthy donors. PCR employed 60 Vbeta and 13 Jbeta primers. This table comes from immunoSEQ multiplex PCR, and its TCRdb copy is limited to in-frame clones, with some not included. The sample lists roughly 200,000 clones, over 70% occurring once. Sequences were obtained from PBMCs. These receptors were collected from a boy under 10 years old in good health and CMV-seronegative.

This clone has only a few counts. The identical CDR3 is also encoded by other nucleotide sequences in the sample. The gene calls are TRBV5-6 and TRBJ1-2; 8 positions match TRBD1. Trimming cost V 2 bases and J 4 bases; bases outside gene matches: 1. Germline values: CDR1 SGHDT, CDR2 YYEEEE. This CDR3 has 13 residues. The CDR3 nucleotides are TGTGCCAGCAGCTTACAGGGGGGCTATGGCTACACCTTC. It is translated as CASSLQGGYGYTF. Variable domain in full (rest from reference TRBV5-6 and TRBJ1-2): DAGVTQSPTHLIKTRGQQVTLRCSPKSGHDTVSWYQQALGQGPQFIFQYYEEEERQRGNFPDRFSGHQFPNYSSELNVNALLLGDSALYLCASSLQGGYGYTFGSGTRLTVV.

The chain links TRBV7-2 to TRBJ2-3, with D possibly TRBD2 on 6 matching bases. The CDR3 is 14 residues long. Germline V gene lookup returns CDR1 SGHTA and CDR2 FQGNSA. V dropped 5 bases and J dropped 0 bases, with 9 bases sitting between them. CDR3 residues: CASSRDFSTDTQYF. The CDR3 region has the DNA TGTGCCAGCAGCCGGGACTTCAGCACAGATACGCAGTATTTT.

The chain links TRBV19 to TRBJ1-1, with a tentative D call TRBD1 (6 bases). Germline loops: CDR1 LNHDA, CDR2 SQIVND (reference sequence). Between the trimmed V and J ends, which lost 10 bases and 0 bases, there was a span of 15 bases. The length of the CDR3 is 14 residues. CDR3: CATQVGTMNTEAFF. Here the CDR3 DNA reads TGTGCCACCCAGGTTGGGACAATGAACACTGAAGCTTTCTTT.

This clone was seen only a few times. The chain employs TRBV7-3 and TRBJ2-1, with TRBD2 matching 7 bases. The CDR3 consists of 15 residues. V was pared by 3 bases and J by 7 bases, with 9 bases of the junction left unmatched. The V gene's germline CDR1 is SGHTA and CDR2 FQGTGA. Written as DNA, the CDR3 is TGTGCCAGCAGCTTCGGGGGAGGGTCGGGGAATGAGCAGTTCTTC. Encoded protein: CASSFGGGSGNEQFF. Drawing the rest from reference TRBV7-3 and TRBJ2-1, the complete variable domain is GAGVSQTPSNKVTEKGKYVELRCDPISGHTALYWYRQSLGQGPEFLIYFQGTGAADDSGLPNDRFFAVRPEGSVSTLKIQRTERGDSAVYLCASSFGGGSGNEQFFGPGTRLTVL.

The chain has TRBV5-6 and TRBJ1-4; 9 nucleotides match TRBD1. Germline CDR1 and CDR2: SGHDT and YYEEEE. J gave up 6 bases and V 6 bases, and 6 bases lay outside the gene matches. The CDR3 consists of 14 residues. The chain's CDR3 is CASTRTGADEKLFF. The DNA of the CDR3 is TGTGCCAGCACGCGGACAGGGGCGGATGAAAAACTGTTTTTT.

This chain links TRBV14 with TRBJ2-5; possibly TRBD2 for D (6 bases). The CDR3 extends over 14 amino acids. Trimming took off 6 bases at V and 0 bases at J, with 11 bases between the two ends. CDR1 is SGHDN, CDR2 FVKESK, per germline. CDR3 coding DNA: TGTGCCAGCAGACGGGACTCGTACCAAGAGACCCAGTACTTC. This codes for CASRRDSYQETQYF.

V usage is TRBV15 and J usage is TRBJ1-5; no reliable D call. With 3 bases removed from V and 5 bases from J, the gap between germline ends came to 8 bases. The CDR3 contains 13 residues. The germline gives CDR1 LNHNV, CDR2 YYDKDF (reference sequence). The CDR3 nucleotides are TGTGCCACCAGCAGTCGGGGAGATCAGCCCCAGCATTTT. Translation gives CATSSRGDQPQHF.

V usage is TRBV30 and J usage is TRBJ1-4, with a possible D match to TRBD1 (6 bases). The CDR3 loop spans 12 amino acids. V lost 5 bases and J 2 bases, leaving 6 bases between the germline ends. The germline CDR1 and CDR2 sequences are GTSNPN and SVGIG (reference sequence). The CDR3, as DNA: TGTGCCTGGCAGGGGACTAATGAAAAACTGTTTTTT. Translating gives CAWQGTNEKLFF. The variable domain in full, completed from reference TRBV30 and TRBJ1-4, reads SQTIHQWPATLVQPVGSPLSLECTVEGTSNPNLYWYRQAAGRGLQLLFYSVGIGQISSEVPQNLSASRPQDRQFILSSKKLLLSDSGFYLCAWQGTNEKLFFGSGTQLSVL.

Here the CDR3 DNA reads TGTGCCAGTAGTATTTGGGACAGGGGGCATGAGCAGTTCTTC. Protein: CASSIWDRGHEQFF. This chain connects TRBV19 to TRBJ2-1; 12 bases match TRBD1. The CDR3 contains 14 residues. Per the germline V gene, CDR1 is LNHDA and CDR2 is SQIVND (reference sequence). Unmatched junction bases numbered 2, after V lost 3 bases and J lost 8 bases.

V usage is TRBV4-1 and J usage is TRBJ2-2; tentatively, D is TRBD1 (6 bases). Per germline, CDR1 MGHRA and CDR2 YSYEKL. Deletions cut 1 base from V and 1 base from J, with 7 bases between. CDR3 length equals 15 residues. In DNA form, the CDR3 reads TGCGCCAGCAGCCAAGGGACAGAGAACACCGGGGAGCTGTTTTTT. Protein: CASSQGTENTGELFF.

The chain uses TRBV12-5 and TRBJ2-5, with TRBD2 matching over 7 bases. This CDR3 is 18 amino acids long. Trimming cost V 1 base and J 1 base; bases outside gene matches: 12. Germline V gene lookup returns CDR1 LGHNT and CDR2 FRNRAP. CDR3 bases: TGTGCTAGTGGTTTGGGGGAGGGTCGAGGAGCCCGCCAAGAGACCCAGTACTTC. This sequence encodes CASGLGEGRGARQETQYF.

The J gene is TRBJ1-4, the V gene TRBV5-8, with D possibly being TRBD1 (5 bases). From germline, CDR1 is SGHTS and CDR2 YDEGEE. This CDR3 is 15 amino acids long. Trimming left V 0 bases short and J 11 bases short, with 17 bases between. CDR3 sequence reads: CASSLAGGSRSKLFF. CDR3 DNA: TGTGCCAGCAGCTTGGCCGGGGGGTCGAGGTCGAAACTGTTTTTT.

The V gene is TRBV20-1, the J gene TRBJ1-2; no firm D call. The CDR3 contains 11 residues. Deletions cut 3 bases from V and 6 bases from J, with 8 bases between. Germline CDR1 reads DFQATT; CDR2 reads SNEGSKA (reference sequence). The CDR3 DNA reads TGCAGTGCTAGGTTCGTCGATGGCTACACCTTC. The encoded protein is CSARFVDGYTF.

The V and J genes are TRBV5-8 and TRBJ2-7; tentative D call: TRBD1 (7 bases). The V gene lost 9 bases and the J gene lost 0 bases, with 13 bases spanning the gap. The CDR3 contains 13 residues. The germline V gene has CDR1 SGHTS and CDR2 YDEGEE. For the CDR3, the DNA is TGTGCCACACCGCGGGACAGCTCCTACGAGCAGTACTTC. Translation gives CATPRDSSYEQYF.

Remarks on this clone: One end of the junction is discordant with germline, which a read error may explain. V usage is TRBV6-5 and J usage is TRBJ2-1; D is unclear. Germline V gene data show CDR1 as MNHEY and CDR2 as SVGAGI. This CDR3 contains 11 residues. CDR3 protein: CASQGLSEQLF. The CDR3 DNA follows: TGTGCCAGCCAAGGCTTATCGGAGCAGCTCTTC.

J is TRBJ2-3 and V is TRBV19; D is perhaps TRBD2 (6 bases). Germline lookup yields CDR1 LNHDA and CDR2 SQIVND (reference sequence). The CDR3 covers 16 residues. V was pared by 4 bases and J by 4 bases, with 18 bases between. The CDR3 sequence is CASSSIGGGGADTQYF. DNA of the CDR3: TGTGCCAGTAGTAGTATTGGGGGAGGAGGCGCAGATACGCAGTATTTT.

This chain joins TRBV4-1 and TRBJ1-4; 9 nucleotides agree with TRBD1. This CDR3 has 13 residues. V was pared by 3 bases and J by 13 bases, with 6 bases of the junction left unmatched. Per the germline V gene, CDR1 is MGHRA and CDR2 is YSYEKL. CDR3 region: CASSHRDREGLFF. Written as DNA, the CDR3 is TGCGCCAGCAGCCACCGGGACAGGGAGGGACTGTTTTTT.

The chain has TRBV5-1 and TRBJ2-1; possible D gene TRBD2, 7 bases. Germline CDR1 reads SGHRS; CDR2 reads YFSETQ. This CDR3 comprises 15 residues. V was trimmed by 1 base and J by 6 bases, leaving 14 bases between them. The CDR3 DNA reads TGCGCCAGCAGCTTGAGAGGGGGAGGGGTCAATGAGCAGTTCTTC. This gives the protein CASSLRGGGVNEQFF.

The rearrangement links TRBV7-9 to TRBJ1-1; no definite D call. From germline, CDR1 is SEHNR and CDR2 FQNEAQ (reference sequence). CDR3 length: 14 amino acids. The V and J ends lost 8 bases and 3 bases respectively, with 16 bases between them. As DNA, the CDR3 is TGTGCCAGCTCACCTAGCCGGAGTGACACTGAAGCTTTCTTT. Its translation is CASSPSRSDTEAFF.

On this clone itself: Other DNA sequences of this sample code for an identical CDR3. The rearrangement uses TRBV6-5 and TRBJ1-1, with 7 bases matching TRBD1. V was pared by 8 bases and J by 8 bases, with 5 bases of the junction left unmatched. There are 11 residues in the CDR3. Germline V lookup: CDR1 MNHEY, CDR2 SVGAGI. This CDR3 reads CASRRQGEAFF. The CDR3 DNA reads TGTGCCAGCCGCAGACAGGGCGAAGCTTTCTTT.

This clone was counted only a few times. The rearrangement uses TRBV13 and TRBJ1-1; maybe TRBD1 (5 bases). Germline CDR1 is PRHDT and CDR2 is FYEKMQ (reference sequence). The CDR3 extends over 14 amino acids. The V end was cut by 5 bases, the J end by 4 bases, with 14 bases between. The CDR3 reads CASSQGVFSTEAFF. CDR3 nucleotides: TGTGCCAGCAGCCAAGGGGTTTTTAGCACTGAAGCTTTCTTT.

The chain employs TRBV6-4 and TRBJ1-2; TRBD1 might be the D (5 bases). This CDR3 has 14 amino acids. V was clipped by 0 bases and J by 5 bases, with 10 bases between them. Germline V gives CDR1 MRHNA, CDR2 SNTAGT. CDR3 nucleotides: TGTGCCAGCAGTGACTCGGGGGAGGGGTATGGCTACACCTTC. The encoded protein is CASSDSGEGYGYTF.

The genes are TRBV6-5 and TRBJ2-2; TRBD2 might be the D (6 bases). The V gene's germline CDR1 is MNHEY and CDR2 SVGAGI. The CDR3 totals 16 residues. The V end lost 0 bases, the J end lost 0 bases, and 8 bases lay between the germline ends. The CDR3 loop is CASSYSVAANTGELFF. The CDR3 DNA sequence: TGTGCCAGCAGTTACTCCGTAGCGGCGAACACCGGGGAGCTGTTTTTT.

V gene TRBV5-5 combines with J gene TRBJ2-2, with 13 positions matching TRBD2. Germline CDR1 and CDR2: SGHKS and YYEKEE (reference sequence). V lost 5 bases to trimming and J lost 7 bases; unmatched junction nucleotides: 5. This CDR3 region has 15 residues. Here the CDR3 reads CASRRWTSGSGELFF. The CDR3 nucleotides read TGTGCCAGCAGACGGTGGACTAGCGGGAGCGGGGAGCTGTTTTTT.

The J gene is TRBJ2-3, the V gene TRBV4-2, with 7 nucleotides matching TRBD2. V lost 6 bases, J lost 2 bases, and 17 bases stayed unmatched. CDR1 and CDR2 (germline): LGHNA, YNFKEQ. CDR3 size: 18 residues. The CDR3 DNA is TGTGCCAGCAGGGCTGAAGTGGGTGGGCTAGCGGTCACAGATACGCAGTATTTT. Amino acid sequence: CASRAEVGGLAVTDTQYF.

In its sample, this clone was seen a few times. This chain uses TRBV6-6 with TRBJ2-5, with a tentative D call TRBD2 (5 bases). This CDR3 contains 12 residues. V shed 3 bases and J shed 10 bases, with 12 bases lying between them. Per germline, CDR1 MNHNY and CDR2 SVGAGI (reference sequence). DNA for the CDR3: TGTGCCAGCAGTTATGTCGGAGGAGACCAGTACTTC. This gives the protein CASSYVGGDQYF.